What follows are 18 T cell receptor beta chains derived from one specimen sequenced in a study of long-term antiretroviral therapy in people with HIV. Sequencing relied on immunoSEQ assay v3.0, run at survey level. Method: immunoSEQ multiplex PCR; TCRdb's copy keeps in-frame clones and lacks some. Among under 20,000 clones listed, about nine tenths were seen once. The specimen was unsorted PBMCs, collected 3 years after starting antiretroviral therapy. These TCRs come from a middle-aged man with HIV.

The chain recombines TRBV11-2 with TRBJ1-1, with D perhaps matching TRBD1 (5 bases). The length of the CDR3 is 13 residues. V was pared by 1 base and J by 8 bases, with 11 bases between. In germline, CDR1 is SGHAT, CDR2 FQNNGV. The CDR3 region is CASSLVGTGEAFF. Written as DNA, the CDR3 is TGTGCCAGCAGCTTAGTAGGGACTGGGGAAGCTTTCTTT.

The CDR3 DNA follows: TGTGCCAGCAGCTTAGGTCAGGTCTCTTATGGCTACACCTTC. It specifies CASSLGQVSYGYTF. The V call is TRBV11-2, the J call TRBJ1-2; D unclear. Trimming removed 1 base from V and 5 bases from J, with 11 bases in between. Germline loops: CDR1 SGHAT, CDR2 FQNNGV. The CDR3 runs 14 residues.

The chain carries TRBV30 and TRBJ1-1, with 7 bases that match TRBD1. The CDR3 totals 13 residues. The germline V gene has CDR1 GTSNPN and CDR2 SVGIG (reference sequence). Germline trimming cut 2 bases from V and 4 bases from J; bases unmatched to any gene: 4. This CDR3 is CAWSRGGGTEAFF. The CDR3 bases are TGTGCCTGGAGTCGAGGGGGCGGCACTGAAGCTTTCTTT.

The chain couples TRBV2 to TRBJ1-5; the D is unclear. The germline CDR1 and CDR2 sequences are SNHLY and FYNNEI. There are 12 residues in the CDR3. V dropped 6 bases and J dropped 2 bases, with 5 bases sitting between them. CDR3 sequence: CASRIGNQPQHF. CDR3 nucleotide sequence: TGTGCCAGCAGGATCGGCAATCAGCCCCAGCATTTT.

In this sample, this clone turned up a few times. This chain connects TRBV2 to TRBJ1-6; D is unclear. Deletions cut 6 bases from V and 1 base from J, with 16 bases between. Per germline, CDR1 SNHLY and CDR2 FYNNEI. The CDR3 runs to 17 residues. The CDR3 is CASRVEEGGSYNSPLHF. Written as DNA, the CDR3 is TGTGCCAGCAGAGTGGAAGAGGGTGGTTCCTATAATTCACCCCTCCACTTT.

This clone appeared a few times. This chain links TRBV5-4 with TRBJ1-2; maybe TRBD1 (5 bases). The CDR3 totals 12 residues. Germline values: CDR1 SGHNT, CDR2 YYREEE (reference sequence). The ends were cut back, 5 bases at V and 6 bases at J, with 11 bases in the middle. The CDR3 sequence: CASRTGLNGYTF. In DNA form, the CDR3 reads TGTGCCAGCAGGACGGGACTGAATGGCTACACCTTC.

The chain recombines TRBV18 with TRBJ1-5; D uncertain. The CDR3 extends over 14 amino acids. V was shortened by 3 bases and J by 2 bases, with 8 bases between the two germline ends. CDR1 is KGHSH, CDR2 LQKENI, per germline. Written as DNA, the CDR3 is TGTGCCAGCTCACCTAGCGACGGCAATCAGCCCCAGCATTTT. Its translation: CASSPSDGNQPQHF.

CDR3 nucleotide sequence: TGTGCCAGCAGCTTAGGGCTAGCCTCCTACAATGAGCAGTTCTTC. It translates to CASSLGLASYNEQFF. The chain uses TRBV7-2 and TRBJ2-1; possible D gene TRBD2, 5 bases. Germline CDR1 and CDR2: SGHTA and FQGNSA. The CDR3 is 15 residues long. Trimming removed 1 base from V and 0 bases from J, with 7 bases in between.

The chain combines TRBV4-3 with TRBJ1-4; D ambiguous. The germline CDR1 and CDR2 sequences are LGHNA and YSLEER. V was pared by 1 base and J by 8 bases, with 11 bases between. The CDR3 is made up of 14 amino acids. CDR3 sequence reads: CASSQGVATEKLFF. CDR3 nucleotide sequence: TGCGCCAGCAGCCAAGGTGTGGCCACCGAAAAACTGTTTTTT.

The V gene is TRBV6-1, the J gene TRBJ2-7; 7 bases map to TRBD1. The CDR3 loop spans 14 amino acids. V was clipped by 5 bases and J by 2 bases; unmatched bases: 6. Germline CDR1 is MNHNS and CDR2 is SASEGT. The CDR3 loop reads CASSNTGAPYEQYF. The CDR3 bases are TGTGCCAGCAGTAACACAGGGGCGCCCTACGAGCAGTACTTC.

The J gene is TRBJ2-3, the V gene TRBV5-1, with D perhaps TRBD1 (6 bases). The CDR3 consists of 14 residues. V lost 5 bases to trimming and J lost 0 bases, with 10 bases between them. From germline, CDR1 is SGHRS and CDR2 YFSETQ. The DNA for the CDR3 is TGCGCCAGCAGAGGGGGATCTAGCACAGATACGCAGTATTTT. Its protein is CASRGGSSTDTQYF.

The CDR3 nucleotides read TGCGCCAGCAGCTCAGGGGGCCAGGCTGGAAACACCATATATTTT. Its protein product is CASSSGGQAGNTIYF. The rearrangement uses TRBV5-1 and TRBJ1-3; TRBD1 matches 8 bases. The CDR3 is 15 amino acids. Germline V gene lookup returns CDR1 SGHRS and CDR2 YFSETQ. J gave up 2 bases and V 3 bases, and 4 bases lay outside the gene matches.

V usage is TRBV6-1 and J usage is TRBJ2-7, with 10 bases fitting TRBD1. J lost 1 base, V lost 4 bases, and 4 bases had no gene match. Germline V gene data show CDR1 as MNHNS and CDR2 as SASEGT. The CDR3 extends over 15 amino acids. The CDR3 loop reads CASSGGTGESYEQYF. CDR3 sequence (DNA): TGTGCCAGCAGTGGCGGGACAGGGGAGTCCTACGAGCAGTACTTC.

This chain connects TRBV4-3 to TRBJ1-4, with D unclear. Trimming cost V 0 bases and J 2 bases, with 7 bases left between them. The germline CDR1 and CDR2 sequences are LGHNA and YSLEER. CDR3 length: 15 residues. The CDR3 sequence: CASSQDWVTNEKLFF. The CDR3 DNA is TGCGCCAGCAGCCAAGATTGGGTTACTAATGAAAAACTGTTTTTT.

The chain links TRBV4-3 to TRBJ2-7, with 12 bases matching TRBD2. Trimming removed 1 base from V and 3 bases from J; junction bases left unmatched: 1. The CDR3 has 15 residues. Germline V CDR1 and CDR2: LGHNA, YSLEER. In DNA, the CDR3 is TGCGCCAGCAGCCAAGGGACTAGCGGGGTCTACGAGCAGTACTTC. Amino acids: CASSQGTSGVYEQYF.

The chain uses TRBV10-3 and TRBJ1-1; D gene unclear. V was cut by 9 bases and J by 2 bases, with 16 bases left in between. Germline lookup yields CDR1 ENHRY and CDR2 SYGVKD. The CDR3 covers 14 residues. The CDR3 bases are TGTGCCATTAAAACGGTCACGGGAAACACTGAAGCTTTCTTT. Its translation is CAIKTVTGNTEAFF.

The chain links TRBV19 to TRBJ2-7; D might be TRBD1 (6 bases). V was shortened by 4 bases and J by 4 bases, with 17 bases between the two germline ends. CDR3 size: 15 residues. Germline V gene data show CDR1 as LNHDA and CDR2 as SQIVND (reference sequence). This CDR3 is CASSKQGRDPYEQYF. For the CDR3, the DNA is TGTGCCAGTAGTAAACAGGGAAGGGACCCTTACGAGCAGTACTTC.

This sequence joins TRBV4-3 and TRBJ1-2; 10 nucleotides align to TRBD1. The CDR3 spans 16 residues. The germline V gene has CDR1 LGHNA and CDR2 YSLEER. The V segment lost 0 bases and the J segment 4 bases; nucleotides outside the gene matches: 5. CDR3 region: CASSQDPGQGLYGYTF. Written as DNA, the CDR3 is TGCGCCAGCAGCCAAGACCCGGGACAGGGGCTCTATGGCTACACCTTC.